This entry is about one T cell receptor beta chain. The CDR3 covers 14 residues. V was shortened by 0 bases and J by 4 bases, with 7 bases between the two germline ends. Germline CDR1 and CDR2: WNHNN and SYGVQD (reference sequence). Data came from immunoSEQ multiplex PCR; TCRdb stores just in-frame clones and leaves some out. The data show approximately 220,000 clones, around 94% seen once. This record comes from a study of control samples from healthy donors and cancer patients. The sequence came from a man aged 50 to 59 in good health. The sequencing input was blood. V gene TRBV10-1 combines with J gene TRBJ1-5, with no clear D. In nucleotides, the CDR3 is TGCGCCAGCAGTGAGTCGGGTGTTAATCAGCCCCAGCATTTT. Protein product: CASSESGVNQPQHF.